This is a list of T cell receptor beta chains from one sample in a study of control samples from healthy donors and cancer patients. Data came from immunoSEQ multiplex PCR; TCRdb stores just in-frame clones and leaves some out. This table holds tens of thousands of clones, 80% to 95% found once. The sequenced material came from PBMCs. The receptors shown here come from a woman aged 40 to 50 with lung cancer. The CDR3 runs from the conserved cysteine through the conserved F or W. D genes are given only for firm matches. Where a row states a size, it is once, few, many or the class of an expanded clone; other rows omit it.

size	D	V	J	DNA	CDR3
.	TRBD2	TRBV13	TRBJ2-3	TGTGCCAGCAGCTTAGTGGGCCTAGCGGGGGTCACAGATACGCAGTATTTT	CASSLVGLAGVTDTQYF
.	.	TRBV2	TRBJ1-5	TGTGCCAGCAGTGTGAGTGAGGGTGTCAATCAGCCCCAGCATTTT	CASSVSEGVNQPQHF
.	.	TRBV20-1	TRBJ1-5	TGCAGTGCTAGTAGCGGGGCAAATCAGCCCCAGCATTTT	CSASSGANQPQHF
.	TRBD1	TRBV28	TRBJ1-1	TGTGCCAGCTTCGGGACAGGGCCCACTGAAGCTTTCTTT	CASFGTGPTEAFF
.	.	TRBV28	TRBJ1-5	TGTGCCAGCAGTTTTAGAGATCGGGGTGGCAATCAGCCCCAGCATTTT	CASSFRDRGGNQPQHF
.	TRBD2	TRBV6-2/TRBV6-3	TRBJ2-1	TGTGCCAGCAGTCCCCCCGGACTAGCGGGGGGAGATGAGCAGTTCTTC	CASSPPGLAGGDEQFF
.	.	TRBV6-5	TRBJ1-4	TGTGCCAGCAGGCGAGGGGGGAATGAAAAACTGTTTTTT	CASRRGGNEKLFF
.	TRBD1	TRBV19	TRBJ1-5	TGTGCCAGTAGTATAGAAGAGGGACAGGCTACCTATAGCAATCAGCCCCAGCATTTT	CASSIEEGQATYSNQPQHF
.	.	TRBV7-3	TRBJ1-1	TGTGCCAGCAGCTTAGTGGGGGGGAACACTGAAGCTTTCTTT	CASSLVGGNTEAFF
.	.	TRBV6-1	TRBJ1-1	TGTGCCAGCAGTGAGCCCGCCCAAGGCACTGAAGCTTTCTTT	CASSEPAQGTEAFF
.	.	TRBV12-5	TRBJ1-6	TGTGCTAGTGGTTTTGGCCAAGCCTCGAATTCACCCCTCCACTTT	CASGFGQASNSPLHF
few	.	TRBV5-1	TRBJ2-7	TGCGCCAGCAGTATAGCGGCGCTAATAGGCGAGCAGTACTTC	CASSIAALIGEQYF
.	.	TRBV5-1	TRBJ1-1	TGCGCCACCGCGGTGGACACAATAGATGCTGAAGCTTTCTTT	CATAVDTIDAEAFF
.	TRBD1	TRBV2	TRBJ1-4	TGTGCCAGCAGCTCAGACAGGGGGCCGGGACTGTTTTTT	CASSSDRGPGLFF
.	TRBD1	TRBV6-5	TRBJ2-3	TGTGCCAGCAGTCCCGGACAGGGGAGGACAGATACGCAGTATTTT	CASSPGQGRTDTQYF
.	.	TRBV4-1	TRBJ2-1	TGCGCCAGCAGGCCACAGGGATTCAATGAGCAGTTCTTC	CASRPQGFNEQFF
.	TRBD1	TRBV5-6	TRBJ1-2	TGTGCCAGCAGCTTGGGGGACAGGGATTATGGCTACACCTTC	CASSLGDRDYGYTF
.	.	TRBV6-1	TRBJ1-1	TGTGCCAGCAGTGACGATTGGGGGTCTAACACTGAAGCTTTCTTT	CASSDDWGSNTEAFF
few	.	TRBV2	TRBJ2-7	TGTGCCAGCAGGGAGGACAGCTCCTACGAGCAGTACTTC	CASREDSSYEQYF
.	TRBD2	TRBV30	TRBJ2-3	TGTGCCTGGAGGTCTAGCGGGGGGGCAGATACGCAGTATTTT	CAWRSSGGADTQYF
.	TRBD1	TRBV6-5	TRBJ1-2	TGTGCCAGCAGTTACTCCCAGGGGGCCTATGGCTACACCTTC	CASSYSQGAYGYTF
.	.	TRBV30	TRBJ2-5	TGTGCCTGGAGTGTACGGCGAGAGACCCAGTACTTC	CAWSVRRETQYF
.	TRBD1	TRBV2	TRBJ1-4	TGTGCCAGCAGTTCAACAGGGGATCAGTACGAAAAACTGTTTTTT	CASSSTGDQYEKLFF
.	.	TRBV7-2	TRBJ1-5	TGTGCCGTAGAGGGGGTTTATAGCAATCAGCCCCAGCATTTT	CAVEGVYSNQPQHF
once	TRBD1	TRBV6-5	TRBJ2-7	TGTGCCAGCAGGGACAGGGGCCTCAGGTACGAGCAGTACTTC	CASRDRGLRYEQYF
.	TRBD2	TRBV3-1/TRBV3-2	TRBJ2-1	TGTGCCAGCAGCCAGGGACTAGCGGGGGTTTTTCAGTTCTTC	CASSQGLAGVFQFF
.	.	TRBV29-1	TRBJ2-2	TGCAGCGTTGAAGATGGAAAGGATAGGGGGGAGCTGTTTTTT	CSVEDGKDRGELFF
.	.	TRBV5-8	TRBJ2-7	TGTGCCAGCAGCTTGGCCTACGAGCAGTACTTC	CASSLAYEQYF
.	.	TRBV27	TRBJ1-1	TGTGCCAGCCTGGGACTGATGAACACTGAAGCTTTCTTT	CASLGLMNTEAFF
.	TRBD1	TRBV5-1	TRBJ1-4	TGCGCCAGCAGCTTGACAGGGGCGGCGAATGAAAAACTGTTTTTT	CASSLTGAANEKLFF
.	.	TRBV2	TRBJ1-6	TGTGCCAGCAGCACCAGGACCACAGCGGGCTCCTATAATTCACCCCTCCACTTT	CASSTRTTAGSYNSPLHF
.	.	TRBV30	TRBJ1-4	TGTGCCTGGAGTTCGGGAGACGGAAATGAAAAACTGTTTTTT	CAWSSGDGNEKLFF
.	.	TRBV9	TRBJ2-5	TGTGCCAGCAGCGTAGGTCCAGAAGGGGTTCAGGAGACCCAGTACTTC	CASSVGPEGVQETQYF
.	TRBD2	TRBV24-1	TRBJ2-5	TGTGCCACCAGTGATGGGACTAGCGGGGGGCTGTACCAAGAGACCCAGTACTTC	CATSDGTSGGLYQETQYF
.	.	TRBV11-3	TRBJ2-1	TGTGCCAGCAGCTTAGGTACAGGGAGCTACAATGAGCAGTTCTTC	CASSLGTGSYNEQFF
.	.	TRBV3-1/TRBV3-2	TRBJ1-6	TGTGCCAGCAGTGACCGGGTTGGGGCAGCACCCCTCCACTTT	CASSDRVGAAPLHF
.	TRBD1	TRBV6-2/TRBV6-3	TRBJ2-4	TGTGCCAGCAGTCTGGACAGGGTTAGGGGGAACATTCAGTACTTC	CASSLDRVRGNIQYF
.	TRBD1	TRBV9	TRBJ2-7	TGTGCCAGCAGCTCCCGGGACAGATCCTACGAGCAGTACTTC	CASSSRDRSYEQYF
few	.	TRBV5-4	TRBJ2-2	TGTGCCAGCAGCCCGAGGGGGGGGGCGCCGGGCACCGGGGAGCTGTTTTTT	CASSPRGGAPGTGELFF
.	.	TRBV6-2/TRBV6-3	TRBJ1-2	TGTGCCAGCAGTTACGATGGGACAAACTATGGCTACACCTTC	CASSYDGTNYGYTF
.	.	TRBV3-1/TRBV3-2	TRBJ1-1	TGTGCCAGCAGCCAGCCAGGTCTGGACACTGAAGCTTTCTTT	CASSQPGLDTEAFF
.	TRBD1	TRBV19	TRBJ2-7	TGTGCCAGTAGTACCTGGGACAGGCGGCACGAGCAGTACTTC	CASSTWDRRHEQYF
.	.	TRBV5-6	TRBJ2-1	TGTGCCAGCAGCCGGACGACCGGGACATCCAATGAGCAGTTCTTC	CASSRTTGTSNEQFF
.	.	TRBV14	TRBJ2-3	TGTGCCAGCAGCCAGGATCAGTTCATGGGAGATACGCAGTATTTT	CASSQDQFMGDTQYF
.	.	TRBV5-4	TRBJ2-4	TGTGCCAGCAGCCCTAGTACAGGGAAAAACATTCAGTACTTC	CASSPSTGKNIQYF
.	.	TRBV9	TRBJ1-1	TGTGCCAGCAGCGTAGGGGAAACTGAAGCTTTCTTT	CASSVGETEAFF
.	.	TRBV29-1	TRBJ1-3	TGCAGCGTTGAATCAGGAAACACCATATATTTT	CSVESGNTIYF